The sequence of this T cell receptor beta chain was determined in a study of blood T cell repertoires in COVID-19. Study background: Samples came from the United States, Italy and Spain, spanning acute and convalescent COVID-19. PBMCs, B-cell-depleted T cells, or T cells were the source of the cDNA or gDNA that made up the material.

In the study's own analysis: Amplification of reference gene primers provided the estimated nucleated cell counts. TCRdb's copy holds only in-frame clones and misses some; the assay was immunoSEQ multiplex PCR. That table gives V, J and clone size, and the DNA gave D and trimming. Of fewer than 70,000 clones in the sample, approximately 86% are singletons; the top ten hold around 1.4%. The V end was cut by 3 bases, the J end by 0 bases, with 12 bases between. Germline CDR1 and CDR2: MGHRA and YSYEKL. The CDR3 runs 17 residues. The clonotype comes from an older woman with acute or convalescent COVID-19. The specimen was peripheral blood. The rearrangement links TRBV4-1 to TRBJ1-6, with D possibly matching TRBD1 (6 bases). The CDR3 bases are TGCGCCAGCAGCCAGGCTACAGGGATCTCCTATAATTCACCCCTCCACTTT. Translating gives CASSQATGISYNSPLHF.